This TCR beta chain comes out of a study of blood T cells in healthy people across ages. This clonotype has just a few counts. The CDR3 is 14 amino acids. In germline, CDR1 is LGHDT, CDR2 YNNKEL (reference sequence). Germline trimming cut 3 bases from V and 4 bases from J; bases unmatched to any gene: 3. For the second PCR, which ran for about 6 to 12 cycles, a sample-barcoded 5' primer and a J-beta primer mix were used. TCRdb re-called the 5' RACE reads through MiXCR, storing one row per CDR3 protein. The sample holds about 500,000 distinct CDR3 sequences; about 25% are singletons and the top ten take just over 8.5%. The sample was also linked to a second study, of T cells of mothers and their children. That study reports: Over 9.5 million reads per mother and around 3.2 million per child were obtained. No T cell clones of persistent microchimeric origin were detected.

The V call is TRBV3-1, the J call TRBJ1-2; TRBD1 agrees at 9 bases. Source material: blood. The sequence came from a boy between 5 and 17 years old in good health. The CDR3 nucleotides read TGTGCCAGCAGCCACATGGACAGGGGCTATGGCTACACCTTC. As protein: CASSHMDRGYGYTF.